The 8 T cell receptor beta chains in this list originate from one sample, sequenced in a study of blood T cell repertoires in COVID-19. Assay used: immunoSEQ multiplex PCR; TCRdb lists only in-frame clones, some missing. The sample holds 100,000 to 150,000 clones, 70% to 85% seen once. The specimen was peripheral blood. The receptor set was obtained from a woman aged 50 to 65 with acute or convalescent COVID-19.

The chain links TRBV6-5 to TRBJ1-2; D is ambiguous. Germline CDR1 reads MNHEY; CDR2 reads SVGAGI. This CDR3 is 15 amino acids long. V lost 8 bases, J lost 8 bases, and 24 bases lay in between. The CDR3 protein is CASVSLDTSTGGYTF. The DNA of the CDR3 is TGTGCCAGCGTATCTTTAGACACTTCCACGGGGGGCTACACCTTC.

The CDR3 protein is CATSDPGQGTGELFF. CDR3 in DNA: TGTGCCACCAGTGACCCGGGACAGGGGACCGGGGAGCTGTTTTTT. V gene TRBV24-1 combines with J gene TRBJ2-2; TRBD1 agrees at 10 bases. Germline-derived CDR1 and CDR2 are KGHDR and SFDVKD. Trimming at V came to 4 bases and at J to 5 bases, leaving 3 bases not matched to a gene. The CDR3 length is 15 residues.

The gene calls are TRBV25-1 and TRBJ1-6, with D possibly TRBD1 on 5 matching bases. The CDR3 sequence is 12 residues long. Germline CDR1 is MGHDK and CDR2 is SYGVNS. V was shortened by 5 bases and J by 14 bases, with 13 bases between the two germline ends. CDR3 sequence (DNA): TGTGCCAGCAGTTCGGGACTGCGGTCCCTCCACTTT. Its translation: CASSSGLRSLHF.

The chain couples TRBV10-3 to TRBJ1-5, with D uncertain. CDR3 length equals 14 residues. Germline CDR1 ENHRY, CDR2 SYGVKD. Trimming took 8 bases from V and 5 from J, leaving 16 bases between them. The CDR3, as DNA: TGTGCCATCCAGCGGGATGGCAGCGATCAGCCCCAGCATTTT. Its protein product is CAIQRDGSDQPQHF.

This clone was counted a few times. The V and J genes are TRBV19 and TRBJ2-7; possibly TRBD2 for D (6 bases). Trimming pared 0 bases from V and 3 bases from J, leaving 6 bases between. This CDR3 is built from 13 residues. Germline V lookup: CDR1 LNHDA, CDR2 SQIVND (reference sequence). CDR3 sequence (DNA): TGTGCCAGTAGTATAGAAGCGGGCTACGAGCAGTACTTC. The encoded protein is CASSIEAGYEQYF.

The chain is built from TRBV2 and TRBJ2-7; 8 nucleotides align to TRBD1. V shed 0 bases and J 3 bases; nucleotides not matched to a gene: 4. CDR3 length: 15 amino acids. CDR1 is SNHLY and CDR2 is FYNNEI in the germline V gene. The CDR3 is CASSEAFGQGYEQYF. The CDR3 bases are TGTGCCAGCAGTGAAGCGTTCGGACAGGGCTACGAGCAGTACTTC. Supplemented by reference TRBV2 and TRBJ2-7, the full variable domain reads EPEVTQTPSHQVTQMGQEVILRCVPISNHLYFYWYRQILGQKVEFLVSFYNNEISEKSEIFDDQFSVERPDGSNFTLKIRSTKLEDSAMYFCASSEAFGQGYEQYFGPGTRLTVT.

The chain joins TRBV19 to TRBJ1-1, with TRBD1 identical over 8 bases. The J segment lost 6 bases and the V segment lost 4 bases, leaving 10 bases of the junction unmatched. There are 15 residues in the CDR3. Germline CDR1 LNHDA, CDR2 SQIVND (reference sequence). CDR3 protein: CASSTRQGISPEAFF. The DNA of the CDR3 is TGTGCCAGTAGTACCCGACAGGGGATAAGCCCTGAAGCTTTCTTT.

The chain has TRBV5-5 and TRBJ2-1; the D gene is possibly TRBD2 (5 bases). CDR3 length: 15 residues. Trimming removed 4 bases from V and 4 bases from J, with 15 bases in between. CDR1 SGHKS and CDR2 YYEKEE come from the germline V gene (reference sequence). The DNA for the CDR3 is TGTGCCAGCAGCCCGGAGAGGGCTCGGTACAATGAGCAGTTCTTC. This encodes CASSPERARYNEQFF.